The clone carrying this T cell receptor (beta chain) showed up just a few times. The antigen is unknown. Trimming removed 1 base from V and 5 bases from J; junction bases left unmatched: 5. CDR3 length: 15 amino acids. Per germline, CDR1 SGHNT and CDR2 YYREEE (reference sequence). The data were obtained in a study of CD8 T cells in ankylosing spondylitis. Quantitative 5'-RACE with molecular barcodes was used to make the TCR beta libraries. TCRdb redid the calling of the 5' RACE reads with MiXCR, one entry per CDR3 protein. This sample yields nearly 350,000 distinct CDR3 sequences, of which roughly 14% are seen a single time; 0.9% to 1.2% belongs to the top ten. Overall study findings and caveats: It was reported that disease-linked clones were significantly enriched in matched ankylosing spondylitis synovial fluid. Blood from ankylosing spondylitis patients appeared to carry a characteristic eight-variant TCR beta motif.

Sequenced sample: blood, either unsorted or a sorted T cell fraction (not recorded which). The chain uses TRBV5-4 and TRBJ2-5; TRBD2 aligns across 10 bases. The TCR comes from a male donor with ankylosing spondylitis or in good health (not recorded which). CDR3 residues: CASSLTSGISETQYF. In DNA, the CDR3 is TGTGCCAGCAGCTTGACTAGCGGGATTTCGGAGACCCAGTACTTC.